Each of the 27 T cell receptor beta chains below was sequenced from the same sample in a study of cytomegalovirus exposure and HLA in healthy donors. With 60 Vbeta and 13 Jbeta primers, the PCR was carried out. Generated by immunoSEQ multiplex PCR, the TCRdb table keeps only in-frame clones and is missing some. The sample lists around 130,000 clones; roughly 70% were seen once. The sequencing sample was made of PBMCs. These receptor sequences come from a woman aged 40 to 55 in good health and CMV-seropositive.

V gene TRBV4-1 combines with J gene TRBJ2-7; 9 bases fit TRBD1. This CDR3 has 16 amino acids. The V segment lost 3 bases and the J segment 2 bases; nucleotides outside the gene matches: 8. The V gene's germline CDR1 is MGHRA and CDR2 YSYEKL. CDR3 sequence: CASSHDSGTGTYEQYF. CDR3 nucleotides: TGCGCCAGCAGCCATGACTCCGGGACAGGGACCTACGAGCAGTACTTC.

This clone occurred once. The gene calls are TRBV5-4 and TRBJ1-2, with a possible D match to TRBD1 (5 bases). Trimming stripped 5 bases from V and 6 bases from J, with 20 bases between. The germline CDR1 and CDR2 sequences are SGHNT and YYREEE (reference sequence). CDR3 length: 15 residues. In nucleotides, the CDR3 is TGTGCCAGCAGACAACCCCAGGGTATTGTGGATGGCTACACCTTC. It yields the protein CASRQPQGIVDGYTF.

V gene TRBV28 combines with J gene TRBJ2-6; D gene ambiguous. Deletions cut 3 bases from V and 0 bases from J, with 12 bases between. Germline V gives CDR1 MDHEN, CDR2 SYDVKM. There are 17 residues in the CDR3. The CDR3 DNA sequence: TGTGCCAGCAGTTTGTACCCAAGTAGCTCTGGGGCCAACGTCCTGACTTTC. It codes for CASSLYPSSSGANVLTF.

There are a few counts of this clone. In nucleotides, the CDR3 is TGTGCCAGCAGCCTCGACAGGGGTCCAATGAACACTGAAGCTTTCTTT. Its translation: CASSLDRGPMNTEAFF. The chain joins TRBV7-2 to TRBJ1-1, with 8 bases lining up with TRBD1. Germline values: CDR1 SGHTA, CDR2 FQGNSA. The V segment lost 5 bases and the J segment 0 bases; nucleotides outside the gene matches: 8. The CDR3 consists of 16 residues.

The rearrangement joins TRBV27 to TRBJ1-4; TRBD1 might be the D (5 bases). V was trimmed by 6 bases and J by 8 bases, leaving 28 bases between them. Germline V CDR1 and CDR2: MNHEY, SMNVEV (reference sequence). This CDR3 contains 18 residues. As DNA, the CDR3 is TGTGCCAGCAGCCTGAAGTTAATGGGGCTCCCAAGAGGCGAAAAACTGTTTTTT. As protein: CASSLKLMGLPRGEKLFF.

This clone was observed once. The rearrangement joins TRBV4-3 to TRBJ2-7, with 11 nucleotides matching TRBD2. The CDR3 spans 15 residues. Trimming took 0 bases from V and 6 from J; bases not matched to a gene: 4. CDR1 is LGHNA and CDR2 is YSLEER in the germline V gene. The CDR3 DNA follows: TGCGCCAGCAGCCAAGACGGTCTAGCGGGGGGCGAGCAGTACTTC. Translated, it gives CASSQDGLAGGEQYF.

The chain couples TRBV7-6 to TRBJ1-5; no clear D. CDR1 is SGHVS, CDR2 FNYEAQ, per germline. The CDR3 loop spans 15 amino acids. V was clipped by 1 base and J by 3 bases, with 10 bases between them. Here the CDR3 DNA reads TGTGCCAGCAGCTTAGACCGTCAGTCCAATCAGCCCCAGCATTTT. Encoded protein: CASSLDRQSNQPQHF.

The V call is TRBV30, the J call TRBJ1-5; the D gene is possibly TRBD1 (5 bases). Germline V gene sequence: CDR1 GTSNPN, CDR2 SVGIG (reference sequence). The V end was cut by 3 bases, the J end by 3 bases, with 9 bases between. This CDR3 spans 13 amino acids. The DNA for the CDR3 is TGTGCCTGGAGCCAGGGCGACAATCAGCCCCAGCATTTT. It specifies CAWSQGDNQPQHF.

This sequence joins TRBV5-1 and TRBJ2-5, with 13 bases lining up with TRBD2. CDR1 SGHRS and CDR2 YFSETQ come from the germline V gene. The CDR3 sequence is 15 residues long. V shed 2 bases and J 4 bases; nucleotides not matched to a gene: 2. CDR3: CASSFGLAGVETQYF. In DNA form, the CDR3 reads TGCGCCAGCAGCTTTGGACTAGCGGGGGTAGAGACCCAGTACTTC.

The V gene is TRBV13, the J gene TRBJ1-2; TRBD1 aligns across 7 bases. Germline CDR1 is PRHDT and CDR2 is FYEKMQ (reference sequence). J was trimmed by 6 bases and V by 0 bases; bases with no gene match: 13. This CDR3 contains 17 residues. The CDR3: CASSLGPFTRQGNGYTF. The CDR3 nucleotides are TGTGCCAGCAGCTTAGGCCCCTTTACCAGACAGGGCAATGGCTACACCTTC.

CDR3 bases: TGTGCCAGTAGAAGGGGGAGTTACAATGAGCAGTTCTTC. Its protein product is CASRRGSYNEQFF. This rearrangement joins TRBV19 to TRBJ2-1, with TRBD1 as a possible D gene (6 bases). Germline V lookup: CDR1 LNHDA, CDR2 SQIVND (reference sequence). Trimming pared 6 bases from V and 4 bases from J, leaving 10 bases between. The CDR3 sequence is 13 residues long.

The gene calls are TRBV29-1 and TRBJ2-1; unclear D gene. CDR3 length equals 13 residues. The V and J ends lost 2 bases and 3 bases respectively, with 8 bases between them. Germline lookup yields CDR1 SQVTM and CDR2 ANQGSEA. CDR3 bases: TGCAGCGTTGAAAGCCCTATCTACAATGAGCAGTTCTTC. It specifies CSVESPIYNEQFF.

The rearrangement links TRBV27 to TRBJ2-1; a possible D gene is TRBD2 (6 bases). V was shortened by 3 bases and J by 8 bases, with 14 bases between the two germline ends. The CDR3 is 14 amino acids. Germline CDR1 reads MNHEY; CDR2 reads SMNVEV (reference sequence). CDR3 DNA: TGTGCCAGCAGTTTCTCCACAGCGGGCGATGAGCAGTTCTTC. Its translation: CASSFSTAGDEQFF.

The V gene is TRBV5-1, the J gene TRBJ1-3; a possible D gene is TRBD1 (6 bases). Germline lookup yields CDR1 SGHRS and CDR2 YFSETQ. The CDR3 spans 14 residues. Deletions cut 0 bases from V and 2 bases from J, with 6 bases between. CDR3 sequence (DNA): TGCGCCAGCAGCTTGGACAGGGCTGGAAACACCATATATTTT. Translated: CASSLDRAGNTIYF.

The V call is TRBV7-2, the J call TRBJ2-3, with 12 bases fitting TRBD2. The CDR3 length is 16 residues. CDR1 and CDR2 from the germline V gene are SGHTA and FQGNSA. Unmatched junction bases numbered 5, after V lost 5 bases and J lost 2 bases. CDR3 sequence: CASSARTSGATDTQYF. The CDR3, as DNA: TGTGCCAGCAGCGCCCGGACTAGCGGGGCCACAGATACGCAGTATTTT. The variable domain in full, with the rest retrieved from reference TRBV7-2 and TRBJ2-3, is GAGVSQSPSNKVTEKGKDVELRCDPISGHTALYWYRQSLGQGLEFLIYFQGNSAPDKSGLPSDRFSAERTGGSVSTLTIQRTQQEDSAVYLCASSARTSGATDTQYFGPGTRLTVL.

The V call is TRBV2, the J call TRBJ1-5; D may be TRBD1 (6 bases). CDR1 is SNHLY and CDR2 is FYNNEI in the germline V gene. V shed 2 bases and J shed 3 bases, with 14 bases lying between them. The CDR3 loop spans 16 amino acids. This chain's CDR3 is CASSETQGLNNQPQHF. The CDR3 DNA reads as TGTGCCAGCAGTGAAACCCAGGGGCTGAACAATCAGCCCCAGCATTTT.

The chain employs TRBV5-1 and TRBJ2-3, with a possible D match to TRBD1 (6 bases). Germline V gives CDR1 SGHRS, CDR2 YFSETQ. The CDR3 consists of 15 residues. V lost 3 bases and J lost 2, with 13 bases in between. CDR3 residues: CASSSNSGDTDTQYF. Here the CDR3 DNA reads TGCGCCAGCAGCTCCAACTCAGGGGACACAGATACGCAGTATTTT.

The chain recombines TRBV5-4 with TRBJ1-2; maybe TRBD1 (5 bases). CDR1 and CDR2 (germline): SGHNT, YYREEE (reference sequence). This CDR3 has 15 amino acids. With 0 bases removed from V and 3 bases from J, the gap between germline ends came to 12 bases. The CDR3 sequence: CASSLGVGLDYGYTF. CDR3 DNA: TGTGCCAGCAGCTTGGGTGTGGGGCTGGACTATGGCTACACCTTC. The full variable domain, completed using reference TRBV5-4 and TRBJ1-2, is ETGVTQSPTHLIKTRGQQVTLRCSSQSGHNTVSWYQQALGQGPQFIFQYYREEENGRGNFPPRFSGLQFPNYSSELNVNALELDDSALYLCASSLGVGLDYGYTFGSGTRLTVV.

The CDR3 loop reads CAWSGRRADTQYF. The CDR3 DNA reads TGTGCCTGGAGTGGCCGCCGAGCAGATACGCAGTATTTT. The J gene is TRBJ2-3, the V gene TRBV30; D is ambiguous. The germline V gene has CDR1 GTSNPN and CDR2 SVGIG (reference sequence). Deletions cut 1 base from V and 4 bases from J, with 9 bases between. There are 13 residues in the CDR3.

V gene TRBV4-3 combines with J gene TRBJ1-1; D possibly corresponds to TRBD1 (6 bases). The germline V gene has CDR1 LGHNA and CDR2 YSLEER. The CDR3 runs to 15 residues. Trimming stripped 4 bases from V and 0 bases from J, with 12 bases between. Here the CDR3 reads CASSPWTALNTEAFF. CDR3 bases: TGCGCCAGCAGCCCCTGGACAGCTCTGAACACTGAAGCTTTCTTT.

The J gene is TRBJ1-1, the V gene TRBV4-2; D is perhaps TRBD1 (5 bases). CDR1 is LGHNA, CDR2 YNFKEQ, per germline. This CDR3 has 14 residues. Trimming cost V 9 bases and J 1 base, with 15 bases left between them. CDR3 DNA: TGTGCCAGTGCGCGCTGGGGCCAGAACACTGAAGCTTTCTTT. Protein: CASARWGQNTEAFF.

The rearrangement uses TRBV4-2 and TRBJ1-5; D is unclear. The V and J ends lost 0 bases and 4 bases respectively, with 4 bases between them. The CDR3 is 13 amino acids. Germline V gene sequence: CDR1 LGHNA, CDR2 YNFKEQ. CDR3 residues: CASSQEANQPQHF. The DNA for the CDR3 is TGTGCCAGCAGCCAAGAGGCAAATCAGCCCCAGCATTTT.

The V gene is TRBV5-6, the J gene TRBJ2-5, with 8 bases that match TRBD1. The DNA end is more similar to TRBJ2-7, so the J call may be wrong. The germline V gene has CDR1 SGHDT and CDR2 YYEEEE. The CDR3 sequence is 14 residues long. The CDR3 region is CASSLYRGEYEQYF. The CDR3 DNA is TGTGCCAGCAGCTTATACAGGGGGGAGTACGAGCAGTACTTC.

This clone was seen more than once but under ten times. The chain joins TRBV9 to TRBJ2-1; D gene unclear. V was clipped by 4 bases and J by 1 base, with 15 bases between them. Germline V gives CDR1 SGDLS, CDR2 YYNGEE. The CDR3 runs to 16 residues. CDR3 in amino acids: CASSPPQSRSYNEQFF. In DNA, the CDR3 is TGTGCCAGCAGCCCCCCCCAGTCGCGGTCCTACAATGAGCAGTTCTTC. Using reference TRBV9 and TRBJ2-1 for the parts outside the CDR3, the full variable domain is DSGVTQTPKHLITATGQRVTLRCSPRSGDLSVYWYQQSLDQGLQFLIQYYNGEERAKGNILERFSAQQFPDLHSELNLSSLELGDSALYFCASSPPQSRSYNEQFFGPGTRLTVL.

This chain links TRBV9 with TRBJ1-4, with 7 bases identical to TRBD1. This CDR3 has 16 residues. Germline CDR1 reads SGDLS; CDR2 reads YYNGEE. V shed 4 bases, J shed 8 bases, and the junction held 14 bases outside the gene matches. CDR3: CASSSADRAGREKLFF. For the CDR3, the DNA is TGTGCCAGCAGCTCAGCCGACAGGGCAGGTCGCGAAAAACTGTTTTTT.

This clone is a singleton in its sample. The chain is built from TRBV28 and TRBJ2-5; weak D call: TRBD1 (5 bases). Trimming cost V 6 bases and J 1 base, with 9 bases left between them. Germline assignment: CDR1 MDHEN and CDR2 SYDVKM. This CDR3 has 13 residues. CDR3 in DNA: TGTGCCAGCAGCCCGGACACCCAAGAGACCCAGTACTTC. Its protein product is CASSPDTQETQYF.

This clone was counted between two and nine times. The chain uses TRBV2 and TRBJ2-6, with TRBD2 matching over 7 bases. CDR1 and CDR2 (germline): SNHLY, FYNNEI. This CDR3 contains 18 residues. V shed 4 bases and J 3 bases; nucleotides not matched to a gene: 12. CDR3 loop: CASSGEGRALLGANVLTF. CDR3 sequence (DNA): TGTGCCAGCAGTGGGGAGGGCAGGGCCCTCCTTGGGGCCAACGTCCTGACTTTC.